This TCR beta chain was observed in a study of PD-1 blockade in classical Hodgkin lymphoma. Across the study: Patients had nivolumab dosed at 3 mg/kg, delivered intravenously every 2 weeks.

This table comes from immunoSEQ multiplex PCR, and its TCRdb copy is limited to in-frame clones, with some not included. The top ten hold about 0.45% of the sample, which has about 30,000 clones, 86% seen once. Concerning this clone itself: A junction end diverges from the germline sequence, so it may reflect a read error. This sample also contains other DNA sequences that code for the same CDR3.

Described time point: cycle 4 day 1 (C4D1), after 5 to 7 weeks of nivolumab. In every patient, relapse followed autologous stem cell transplantation, while exposure to brentuximab vedotin differed. Magnetic negative selection purified CD4+ T cells from thawed PBMCs. Complete response, partial response or progressive disease constituted the best response categories observed. CDR3 length equals 13 residues. Germline CDR1 reads SEHNR; CDR2 reads FQNEAQ (reference sequence). This clonotype was obtained from a human donor with classical Hodgkin lymphoma. The source material was CD4+ T cells from blood, sampled before the fourth cycle of nivolumab. V and J are TRBV7-9 and TRBJ2-2; no clear D gene. As DNA, the CDR3 is TGTGCCAGCAGTTTAGATTTGATCGGGGAGCTGTTTTTT. It translates to CASSLDLIGELFF.